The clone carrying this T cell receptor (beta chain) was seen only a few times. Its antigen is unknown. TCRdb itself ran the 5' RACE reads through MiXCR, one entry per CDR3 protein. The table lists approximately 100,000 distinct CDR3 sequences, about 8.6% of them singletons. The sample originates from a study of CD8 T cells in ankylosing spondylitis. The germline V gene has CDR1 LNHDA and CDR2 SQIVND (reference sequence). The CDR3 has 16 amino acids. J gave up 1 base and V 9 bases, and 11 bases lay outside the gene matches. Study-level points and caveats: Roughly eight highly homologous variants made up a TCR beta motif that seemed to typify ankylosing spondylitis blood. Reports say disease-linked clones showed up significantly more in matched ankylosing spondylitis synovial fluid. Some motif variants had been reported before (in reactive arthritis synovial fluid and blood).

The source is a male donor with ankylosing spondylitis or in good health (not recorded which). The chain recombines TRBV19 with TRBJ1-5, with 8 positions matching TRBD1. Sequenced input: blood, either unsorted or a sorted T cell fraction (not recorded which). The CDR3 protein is CASERQGSLSNQPQHF. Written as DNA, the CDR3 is TGTGCCAGCGAACGACAGGGGAGCTTGAGCAATCAGCCCCAGCATTTT.